These T cell receptor beta chains were read from a single sample in a study of blood T cell repertoires in COVID-19. Here immunoSEQ multiplex PCR was the method, and the copy in TCRdb shows in-frame clones only, minus some. The sample includes a few hundred thousand clones, approximately 91% seen only once; the top ten take 0.86%. The sequenced sample was PBMCs or T cells enriched from blood (not recorded which). These receptors were taken from a woman aged 40-49 years who had been exposed to COVID-19. Both conserved end residues are part of each CDR3. A D gene is named only where the DNA matches it firmly. For some rows the clone size is stated as once, few or many, or as a class when expanded; others skip it.

CDR3 DNA: TGTGCCAGCAGCGCCAATACAGGGCCCAGCTCCTACGAGCAGTACTTC; CDR3 protein: CASSANTGPSSYEQYF; J gene: TRBJ2-7; clone size: -; CDR3 length: 16; V gene: TRBV9; D gene: -
CDR3 DNA: TGTGCCAGCATGCAGGACGGGAAACTGTCACCCCTCCACTTT; CDR3 protein: CASMQDGKLSPLHF; J gene: TRBJ1-6; clone size: -; CDR3 length: 14; V gene: TRBV2; D gene: -
CDR3 DNA: TGTGCCAGCAGCGTAGAGACAGGGTCATCCTACGAGCAGTACTTC; CDR3 protein: CASSVETGSSYEQYF; J gene: TRBJ2-7; clone size: once; CDR3 length: 15; V gene: TRBV9; D gene: TRBD1
CDR3 DNA: TGCGCCAGCAGTGAGTCGACTCCGGGGAGCGGGGATGAGCAGTTCTTC; CDR3 protein: CASSESTPGSGDEQFF; J gene: TRBJ2-1; clone size: -; CDR3 length: 16; V gene: TRBV10-1; D gene: TRBD2
CDR3 DNA: TGTGCCTGGAGTAGACCGGGATCGGGGGGCCGCGGCTACACCTTC; CDR3 protein: CAWSRPGSGGRGYTF; J gene: TRBJ1-2; clone size: -; CDR3 length: 15; V gene: TRBV30; D gene: -
CDR3 DNA: TGCGCCAGCAGTCCCTCTAGCACAGATACGCAGTATTTT; CDR3 protein: CASSPSSTDTQYF; J gene: TRBJ2-3; clone size: once; CDR3 length: 13; V gene: TRBV5-1; D gene: -
CDR3 DNA: TGTGCCAGTAGTACACCAGGGGATAACTATGGCTACACCTTC; CDR3 protein: CASSTPGDNYGYTF; J gene: TRBJ1-2; clone size: few; CDR3 length: 14; V gene: TRBV19; D gene: -
CDR3 DNA: TGTGCCAGCAGTAGAAGAGGAGCGGATACGCAGTATTTT; CDR3 protein: CASSRRGADTQYF; J gene: TRBJ2-3; clone size: -; CDR3 length: 13; V gene: TRBV6-2/TRBV6-3; D gene: -
CDR3 DNA: TGTGCCAGCTCACCTCCGAGCACAGATACGCAGTATTTT; CDR3 protein: CASSPPSTDTQYF; J gene: TRBJ2-3; clone size: -; CDR3 length: 13; V gene: TRBV18; D gene: -
CDR3 DNA: TGTGCCAGCAGCCTGAAGGGGGCGCAGCCCCAGCATTTT; CDR3 protein: CASSLKGAQPQHF; J gene: TRBJ1-5; clone size: once; CDR3 length: 13; V gene: TRBV2; D gene: TRBD1
CDR3 DNA: TGCGCCAGCAGCCAATATCGGAGCGAGTTCGCGAACACCGGGGAGCTGTTTTTT; CDR3 protein: CASSQYRSEFANTGELFF; J gene: TRBJ2-2; clone size: -; CDR3 length: 18; V gene: TRBV4-3; D gene: -
CDR3 DNA: TGTGCCAGCAGCCGCCTACTTGCCTGGGACAGGGATGAGGGTGGCTACACCTTC; CDR3 protein: CASSRLLAWDRDEGGYTF; J gene: TRBJ1-2; clone size: -; CDR3 length: 18; V gene: TRBV7-9; D gene: TRBD1
CDR3 DNA: TGTGCCAGCAGCCTCGGGACTAGCGGCAATGAGCAGTTCTTC; CDR3 protein: CASSLGTSGNEQFF; J gene: TRBJ2-1; clone size: -; CDR3 length: 14; V gene: TRBV13; D gene: TRBD2
CDR3 DNA: TGTGCCAGCAGCCCCCGGGACTACCGGGTGAATGAGCAGTTCTTC; CDR3 protein: CASSPRDYRVNEQFF; J gene: TRBJ2-1; clone size: once; CDR3 length: 15; V gene: TRBV27; D gene: TRBD2
CDR3 DNA: TGTGCCAGCAGCCCTGACAGGGGGGGATCACCCCTCCACTTT; CDR3 protein: CASSPDRGGSPLHF; J gene: TRBJ1-6; clone size: -; CDR3 length: 14; V gene: TRBV7-9; D gene: TRBD1
CDR3 DNA: TGTGCCAGCAGCTTACGGGACAGGACAACCACCTACGAGCAGTACTTC; CDR3 protein: CASSLRDRTTTYEQYF; J gene: TRBJ2-7; clone size: -; CDR3 length: 16; V gene: TRBV7-6; D gene: TRBD1
CDR3 DNA: TGTGCCAGCCGACGACGGCTAGCGGGGGGGCCTAGCACAGATACGCAGTATTTT; CDR3 protein: CASRRRLAGGPSTDTQYF; J gene: TRBJ2-3; clone size: few; CDR3 length: 18; V gene: TRBV2; D gene: TRBD2
CDR3 DNA: TGTGCCAGCAGGCGGCCGGGACTCAACACAGATACGCAGTATTTT; CDR3 protein: CASRRPGLNTDTQYF; J gene: TRBJ2-3; clone size: -; CDR3 length: 15; V gene: TRBV5-4; D gene: -
CDR3 DNA: TGCGCCAGCAGCCCTTCAGGGTCAACTAATGAAAAACTGTTTTTT; CDR3 protein: CASSPSGSTNEKLFF; J gene: TRBJ1-4; clone size: -; CDR3 length: 15; V gene: TRBV5-1; D gene: -
CDR3 DNA: TGTGCCAGCAGCCCCACCACCCGTTATAGCGGCGAATCAGAGACCCAGTACTTC; CDR3 protein: CASSPTTRYSGESETQYF; J gene: TRBJ2-5; clone size: -; CDR3 length: 18; V gene: TRBV14; D gene: -
CDR3 DNA: TGTGCCAGTAGTATAGCCCAGGATGGTCAGCCCCAGCATTTT; CDR3 protein: CASSIAQDGQPQHF; J gene: TRBJ1-5; clone size: -; CDR3 length: 14; V gene: TRBV19; D gene: -
CDR3 DNA: TGTGCCAGCGGCCAGACACTCACTCAGCCCCAGCATTTT; CDR3 protein: CASGQTLTQPQHF; J gene: TRBJ1-5; clone size: once; CDR3 length: 13; V gene: TRBV6-2/TRBV6-3; D gene: -
CDR3 DNA: TGTGCCAGCAGTCGACCGGGAGTCGAAAAACTGTTTTTT; CDR3 protein: CASSRPGVEKLFF; J gene: TRBJ1-4; clone size: -; CDR3 length: 13; V gene: TRBV6-2/TRBV6-3; D gene: -
CDR3 DNA: TGCGCCAGTACACAGGGGGATGCGGCTGGAAACACCATATATTTT; CDR3 protein: CASTQGDAAGNTIYF; J gene: TRBJ1-3; clone size: -; CDR3 length: 15; V gene: TRBV5-1; D gene: TRBD1
CDR3 DNA: TGTGCCAGCAGCTTAGGGGGGCGGGGTTCACCCCTCCACTTT; CDR3 protein: CASSLGGRGSPLHF; J gene: TRBJ1-6; clone size: -; CDR3 length: 14; V gene: TRBV13; D gene: -
CDR3 DNA: TGTGCCAGTAGTAGACCCGGGACAGGAGGAAATGAGCAGTTCTTC; CDR3 protein: CASSRPGTGGNEQFF; J gene: TRBJ2-1; clone size: -; CDR3 length: 15; V gene: TRBV19; D gene: TRBD1
CDR3 DNA: TGTGCCAGCAGTCACGGGCAACAGGCCTACGAGCAGTACTTC; CDR3 protein: CASSHGQQAYEQYF; J gene: TRBJ2-7; clone size: -; CDR3 length: 14; V gene: TRBV6-6; D gene: -
CDR3 DNA: TGTGCCAGCAGCGATAGCGGGAGTTCAGATACGCAGTATTTT; CDR3 protein: CASSDSGSSDTQYF; J gene: TRBJ2-3; clone size: -; CDR3 length: 14; V gene: TRBV9; D gene: TRBD2
CDR3 DNA: TGTGCCAGCAGCGCGGATAGGAGCGGGGGGAGCCGAGATACGCAGTATTTT; CDR3 protein: CASSADRSGGSRDTQYF; J gene: TRBJ2-3; clone size: -; CDR3 length: 17; V gene: TRBV5-4; D gene: TRBD2